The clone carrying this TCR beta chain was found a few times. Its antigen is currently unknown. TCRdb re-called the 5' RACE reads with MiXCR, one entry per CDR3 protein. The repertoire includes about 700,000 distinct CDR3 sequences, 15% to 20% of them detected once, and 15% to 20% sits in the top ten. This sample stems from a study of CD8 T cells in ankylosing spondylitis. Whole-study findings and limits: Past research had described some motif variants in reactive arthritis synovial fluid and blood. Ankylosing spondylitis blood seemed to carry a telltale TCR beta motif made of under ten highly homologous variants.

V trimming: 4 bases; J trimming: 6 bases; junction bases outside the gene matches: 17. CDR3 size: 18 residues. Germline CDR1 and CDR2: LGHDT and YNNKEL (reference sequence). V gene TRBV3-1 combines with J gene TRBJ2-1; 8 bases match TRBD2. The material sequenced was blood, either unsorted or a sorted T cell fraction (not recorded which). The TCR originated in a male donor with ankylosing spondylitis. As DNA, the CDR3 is TGTGCCAGCAGCCCCCCGTCCCCTCTAGCGGGTCTCTCCAATGAGCAGTTCTTC. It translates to CASSPPSPLAGLSNEQFF.